The 10 T cell receptor beta chains given below trace back to one sample, sequenced in a study of blood T cell repertoires in COVID-19. Clones were sequenced by immunoSEQ multiplex PCR, and TCRdb holds only the in-frame ones, with some missing. The table lists almost 200,000 clones, around 85% of them singletons, with approximately 0.97% in the top ten. The material sequenced was peripheral blood. These receptors all come from a man aged 60-69 years with COVID-19, enrolled during active disease.

V gene TRBV27 combines with J gene TRBJ1-1; 10 bases map to TRBD1. The CDR3 runs to 13 residues. Germline loops: CDR1 MNHEY, CDR2 SMNVEV (reference sequence). V lost 5 bases and J lost 7; bases outside the gene matches: 4. In DNA form, the CDR3 reads TGTGCCAGCAGTCCCGGGACAGGGGTTGAAGCTTTCTTT. It is translated as CASSPGTGVEAFF.

The rearrangement joins TRBV10-3 to TRBJ1-2; D call uncertain. The germline gives CDR1 ENHRY, CDR2 SYGVKD. The CDR3 totals 13 residues. Trimming pared 3 bases from V and 7 bases from J, leaving 12 bases between. The CDR3 loop is CAISEREISGYTF. The CDR3 DNA is TGTGCCATCAGTGAACGGGAAATCAGTGGCTACACCTTC.

This sequence joins TRBV4-1 and TRBJ1-6; TRBD1 aligns across 9 bases. V trimming: 3 bases; J trimming: 5 bases; junction bases outside the gene matches: 5. Germline assignment: CDR1 MGHRA and CDR2 YSYEKL. The CDR3 extends over 16 amino acids. CDR3 loop: CASSHGTGRDNSPLHF. The CDR3 coding sequence is TGCGCCAGCAGCCACGGGACAGGGAGGGATAATTCACCCCTCCACTTT.

In its sample, this clone was seen a few times. The chain has TRBV6-5 and TRBJ1-1; 7 bases line up with TRBD1. J was trimmed by 1 base and V by 8 bases; bases with no gene match: 7. The CDR3 has 14 residues. Germline CDR1 is MNHEY and CDR2 is SVGAGI. The CDR3 loop reads CASRLTGANTEAFF. The CDR3 DNA is TGTGCCAGCCGTTTAACAGGGGCGAACACTGAAGCTTTCTTT.

The CDR3 coding sequence is TGTGCCAGCAGCCTCAGGGACAGATATGGCTACACCTTC. The encoded protein is CASSLRDRYGYTF. This chain joins TRBV14 and TRBJ1-2; 7 nucleotides agree with TRBD1. This CDR3 region has 13 residues. Trimming took 4 bases from V and 5 from J; bases not matched to a gene: 4. In germline, CDR1 is SGHDN, CDR2 FVKESK.

This sequence joins TRBV11-2 and TRBJ2-5; TRBD2 is a possible D gene (6 bases). V was trimmed by 3 bases and J by 0 bases, leaving 17 bases between them. Per germline, CDR1 SGHAT and CDR2 FQNNGV. The CDR3 consists of 17 residues. CDR3 sequence: CASSFRGGRDHQETQYF. In nucleotides, the CDR3 is TGTGCCAGCAGCTTCCGCGGAGGGCGGGACCACCAAGAGACCCAGTACTTC.

This chain connects TRBV2 to TRBJ1-1, with no clear D. Germline V gene sequence: CDR1 SNHLY, CDR2 FYNNEI. There are 13 residues in the CDR3. The V gene lost 7 bases and the J gene lost 4 bases, with 13 bases spanning the gap. CDR3 protein: CASKAGEGTEAFF. The CDR3 DNA reads as TGTGCCAGCAAGGCCGGGGAAGGCACTGAAGCTTTCTTT.

This chain connects TRBV7-8 to TRBJ1-1; TRBD1 matches 9 bases. CDR1 SGHVS and CDR2 FQNEAQ come from the germline V gene. The CDR3 is made up of 15 amino acids. J was trimmed by 7 bases and V by 3 bases; bases with no gene match: 9. The DNA of the CDR3 is TGTGCCAGCAGCTTGGTACAGGGGGCCCGAAGTGAAGCTTTCTTT. It translates to CASSLVQGARSEAFF.

The chain recombines TRBV11-2 with TRBJ2-3; TRBD2 agrees at 8 bases. After removal of 4 bases from V and 3 bases from J, the junction contained 9 bases not matched to a gene. The CDR3 has 16 amino acids. Germline CDR1 is SGHAT and CDR2 is FQNNGV. The CDR3 reads CASSSLSGTNTDTQYF. CDR3 bases: TGTGCCAGCAGCTCTCTTAGCGGGACTAATACAGATACGCAGTATTTT.

The chain combines TRBV2 with TRBJ2-6; D gene uncertain. The CDR3 consists of 12 residues. Trimming removed 8 bases at V and 4 bases at J, with 6 bases between. CDR1 and CDR2 from the germline V gene are SNHLY and FYNNEI. The CDR3 reads CASAGGANVLTF. The CDR3 DNA sequence: TGTGCCAGCGCCGGGGGGGCCAACGTCCTGACTTTC.